These 12 T cell receptor beta chains were all obtained from the same sample, sequenced in a study of T cell responses to AZD1222 COVID-19 vaccine. Here immunoSEQ multiplex PCR was the method, and the copy in TCRdb shows in-frame clones only, minus some. Of under 150,000 clones in the sample, more than 85% are singletons; the top ten hold around 7%. The sequencing used peripheral blood, collected on day 0 of AZD1222 vaccination. All receptors come from an adult in good health.

Only one count was recorded for this clone. The rearrangement joins TRBV28 to TRBJ1-6, with D maybe TRBD1 (5 bases). This CDR3 contains 14 residues. The germline V gene has CDR1 MDHEN and CDR2 SYDVKM. V was clipped by 3 bases and J by 8 bases, with 11 bases between them. CDR3 region: CASSLRGRDSPLHF. The CDR3, as DNA: TGTGCCAGCAGTTTGAGGGGCAGGGATTCACCCCTCCACTTT.

This clone has more than one count but fewer than ten. J is TRBJ2-5 and V is TRBV12-2. TRBV12-2 is a recognized pseudogene. The CDR3 totals 10 residues. Here the CDR3 reads CASRSETQYF. The CDR3 DNA reads TGTGCAAGTCGGTCAGAGACCCAGTACTTC.

This sequence joins TRBV11-3 and TRBJ2-4; D is ambiguous. CDR3 size: 10 residues. V lost 1 base and J 9 bases, leaving 1 base between the germline ends. Looked up from germline, CDR1 is SGHNT and CDR2 is YENEEA. The CDR3 sequence is CASSLGIQYF. DNA of the CDR3: TGTGCCAGCAGCTTAGGCATTCAGTACTTC.

This sequence joins TRBV9 and TRBJ1-3, with TRBD1 identical over 9 bases. This CDR3 has 14 amino acids. Per the germline V gene, CDR1 is SGDLS and CDR2 is YYNGEE. V dropped 0 bases and J dropped 8; count of bases not matched to a gene: 3. CDR3 sequence (DNA): TGTGCCAGCAGCGTAGGGACAGGGGTACACACCATATATTTT. Translated, it gives CASSVGTGVHTIYF.

This clone was picked up a small number of times. J is TRBJ1-5 and V is TRBV2; 11 nucleotides align to TRBD1. Looked up from germline, CDR1 is SNHLY and CDR2 is FYNNEI. This CDR3 is built from 14 residues. Trimming removed 8 bases from V and 7 bases from J; junction bases left unmatched: 7. CDR3 sequence reads: CASGQGAREQPQHF. CDR3 DNA: TGTGCCAGCGGACAGGGGGCTCGGGAACAGCCCCAGCATTTT.

The V call is TRBV5-1, the J call TRBJ2-6; 7 nucleotides match TRBD1. Per the germline V gene, CDR1 is SGHRS and CDR2 is YFSETQ. V was clipped by 3 bases and J by 2 bases; unmatched bases: 2. This CDR3 spans 15 amino acids. CDR3 coding DNA: TGCGCCAGCAGCTCGACAGGGCCTGGGGCCAACGTCCTGACTTTC. It translates to CASSSTGPGANVLTF.

This rearrangement joins TRBV7-2 to TRBJ1-5, with no clear D. The V end lost 1 base, the J end lost 2 bases, and 15 bases lay between the germline ends. This CDR3 comprises 17 residues. Germline assignment: CDR1 SGHTA and CDR2 FQGNSA. In DNA form, the CDR3 reads TGTGCCAGCAGCTTAGGAGTGTTTAGGGTCGGCAATCAGCCCCAGCATTTT. Protein product: CASSLGVFRVGNQPQHF.

The chain employs TRBV4-1 and TRBJ1-5; D is perhaps TRBD1 (6 bases). Per the germline V gene, CDR1 is MGHRA and CDR2 is YSYEKL. This CDR3 has 15 residues. Trimming shortened V by 1 base and J by 6 bases, and 13 bases separated the two germline ends. The CDR3 loop is CASSQVQGGGQPQHF. DNA of the CDR3: TGCGCCAGCAGCCAAGTACAGGGCGGCGGTCAGCCCCAGCATTTT.

The rearrangement joins TRBV10-3 to TRBJ2-7, with TRBD1 identical over 9 bases. Trimming removed 4 bases from V and 4 bases from J; junction bases left unmatched: 8. The CDR3 contains 15 residues. Germline CDR1 reads ENHRY; CDR2 reads SYGVKD. The CDR3 here is CAISAGTGRGYEQYF. In DNA, the CDR3 is TGTGCCATCAGTGCGGGGACAGGGAGAGGGTACGAGCAGTACTTC.

This chain joins TRBV28 and TRBJ1-2; TRBD1 might be the D (5 bases). This CDR3 is 13 amino acids long. V was cut by 5 bases and J by 8 bases, with 15 bases left in between. CDR1 and CDR2 from the germline V gene are MDHEN and SYDVKM. CDR3 region: CASSLPAGQGYTF. The CDR3 nucleotides are TGTGCCAGCAGTCTCCCGGCAGGGCAGGGCTACACCTTC.

This chain joins TRBV2 and TRBJ2-7; tentatively, D is TRBD1 or TRBD2 (6 bases each). V lost 0 bases, J lost 5 bases, and 14 bases lay in between. CDR3 size: 15 residues. The germline V gene has CDR1 SNHLY and CDR2 FYNNEI. CDR3 DNA: TGTGCCAGCAGTGAAGCGCTTAGGAGGGACAACGAGCAGTACTTC. Its translation is CASSEALRRDNEQYF.

For this clone: In the same sample, other DNA sequences code for this CDR3. The CDR3 nucleotides read TGTGCCAGCAGCCAAGATCAGAACACTGAAGCTTTCTTT. Protein: CASSQDQNTEAFF. The rearrangement links TRBV14 to TRBJ1-1; D not certain. The V gene lost 0 bases and the J gene lost 1 base, with 3 bases spanning the gap. There are 13 residues in the CDR3. Germline V gene sequence: CDR1 SGHDN, CDR2 FVKESK. The full variable domain, its missing parts supplied by reference TRBV14 and TRBJ1-1, is EAGVTQFPSHSVIEKGQTVTLRCDPISGHDNLYWYRRVMGKEIKFLLHFVKESKQDESGMPNNRFLAERTGGTYSTLKVQPAELEDSGVYFCASSQDQNTEAFFGQGTRLTVV.